This T cell receptor (beta chain) came from a study of blood T cell repertoires in COVID-19. Study-wide background: The United States, Italy and Spain provided the acute and convalescent COVID-19 samples. PBMCs, B-cell-depleted T cells, or T cells provided the cDNA or gDNA that made up the material.

The CDR3 spans 11 residues. CDR1 is LNHDA and CDR2 is SQIVND in the germline V gene (reference sequence). V was clipped by 8 bases and J by 7 bases, with 11 bases between them. Authors' methods: Reference gene primer amplification gave nucleated cell count estimates. Profiled with immunoSEQ multiplex PCR; TCRdb holds only in-frame clones, not every one. The V and J calls and clone size are taken from that table; D and trimming were inferred from the DNA. The sample lists about half a million clones; 70% to 90% were seen once. This TCR derives from a human donor in a cohort sampled during active COVID-19. Sample: peripheral blood. The chain recombines TRBV19 with TRBJ1-1, with no clear D. The CDR3 region is CASVAVDEAFF. DNA for the CDR3: TGTGCCAGTGTGGCGGTTGATGAAGCTTTCTTT.